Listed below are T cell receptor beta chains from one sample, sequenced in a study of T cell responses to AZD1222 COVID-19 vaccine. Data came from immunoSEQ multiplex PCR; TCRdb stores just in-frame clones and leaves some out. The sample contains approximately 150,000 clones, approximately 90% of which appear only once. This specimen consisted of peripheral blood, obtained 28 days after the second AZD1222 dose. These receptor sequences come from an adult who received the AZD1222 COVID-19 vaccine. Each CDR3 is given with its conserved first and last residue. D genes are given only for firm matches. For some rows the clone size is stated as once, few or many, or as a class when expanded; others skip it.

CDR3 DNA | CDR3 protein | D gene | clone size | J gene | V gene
TGTGCCAGCAGCCTACAGGGGTACGGAAACACCATATATTTT | CASSLQGYGNTIYF | TRBD1 | . | TRBJ1-3 | TRBV7-6
TGTGCCAGTAGACCCTCCCTTACAGGGGCCTATGGCTACACCTTC | CASRPSLTGAYGYTF | TRBD1 | . | TRBJ1-2 | TRBV19
TGTGCCAGTAGTATAGCCCTGGGGGACACTGAAGCTTTCTTT | CASSIALGDTEAFF | . | . | TRBJ1-1 | TRBV19
TGTGCCAGCAGGGGGGACAGAACCTACAATGAGCAGTTCTTC | CASRGDRTYNEQFF | TRBD1 | . | TRBJ2-1 | TRBV6-5
TGTGCCAGCAGCCGCACGGGTCAAAACTACGAGCAGTACTTC | CASSRTGQNYEQYF | . | . | TRBJ2-7 | TRBV11-2
TGTGCCAGCAGTTTAGCAGGACGGCATCAGCCCCAGCATTTT | CASSLAGRHQPQHF | . | . | TRBJ1-5 | TRBV27
TGTGCCAGCAGTCCCACCGTTAGCAATCAGCCCCAGCATTTT | CASSPTVSNQPQHF | . | . | TRBJ1-5 | TRBV6-5
TGTGCCATCAGTGAGTCGCGGACCGCGATCTCTGGAAACACCATATATTTT | CAISESRTAISGNTIYF | . | few | TRBJ1-3 | TRBV10-3
TGTGCCAGCGCTAAGGCGGCCCGGGAGCAGTACTTC | CASAKAAREQYF | . | . | TRBJ2-7 | TRBV12-3/TRBV12-4
TGTGCCAGCAGCCAAGATGTTAGCGGGGGACACAATGAGCAGTTCTTC | CASSQDVSGGHNEQFF | TRBD2 | . | TRBJ2-1 | TRBV3-1/TRBV3-2
TGTGCCAGCAGCGTAGAGGACAGGGAAGGTGGCTACACCTTC | CASSVEDREGGYTF | TRBD1 | . | TRBJ1-2 | TRBV9
TGCAGCGTTGGACAGGGCAATCAGCCCCAGCATTTT | CSVGQGNQPQHF | . | . | TRBJ1-5 | TRBV29-1
TGTGCCAGTAGTAGAAACCAGGGCTCTGGAAACACCATATATTTT | CASSRNQGSGNTIYF | . | . | TRBJ1-3 | TRBV19
TGTGCCAGTAGGTCGGTAAATAGCAATCAGCCCCAGCATTTT | CASRSVNSNQPQHF | . | . | TRBJ1-5 | TRBV19
TGTGCCAGCACCATTTACAGGGTTCACGCCTATGGCTACACCTTC | CASTIYRVHAYGYTF | . | . | TRBJ1-2 | TRBV2
TGCAGTGCTAATGGGCGAGATACGCAGTATTTT | CSANGRDTQYF | . | . | TRBJ2-3 | TRBV20-1
TGTGCCAGCTCACTAACGGACATCTCTGGAAACACCATATATTTT | CASSLTDISGNTIYF | . | . | TRBJ1-3 | TRBV18
TGCGCCAGCAGCTCCCCGGGGGCTGAGACCCAGTACTTC | CASSSPGAETQYF | . | . | TRBJ2-5 | TRBV5-1
TGTGCCAGCAGCTTGGGCCAGGACTATGGCTACACCTTC | CASSLGQDYGYTF | . | . | TRBJ1-2 | TRBV5-4
TGCAGTGCTAGGTTGGGTGAAAAACTGTTTTTT | CSARLGEKLFF | . | . | TRBJ1-4 | TRBV20-1
TGTGCCAGCAGTAGGGGGACAGGGAACTACGAGCAGTACTTC | CASSRGTGNYEQYF | TRBD1 | few | TRBJ2-7 | TRBV6-6
TGTGCCAGCAGCAGGACAGTTAGCAATCAGCCCCAGCATTTT | CASSRTVSNQPQHF | . | . | TRBJ1-5 | TRBV6-5
TGTGCCGTCTCGAGGGGCCCGAATTCACCCCTCCACTTT | CAVSRGPNSPLHF | . | . | TRBJ1-6 | TRBV7-9
TGCGCCAGCAGCGGGGGACAGGGGGGAATAACTGAAGCTTTCTTT | CASSGGQGGITEAFF | TRBD1 | . | TRBJ1-1 | TRBV5-1
TGTGCCAGCAGCTTCAACCGGAACACTGAAGCTTTCTTT | CASSFNRNTEAFF | . | . | TRBJ1-1 | TRBV3-1/TRBV3-2
TGTGCCAGCAGTGAATACGAGTCCCGAGCTTTCTTT | CASSEYESRAFF | . | . | TRBJ1-1 | TRBV2